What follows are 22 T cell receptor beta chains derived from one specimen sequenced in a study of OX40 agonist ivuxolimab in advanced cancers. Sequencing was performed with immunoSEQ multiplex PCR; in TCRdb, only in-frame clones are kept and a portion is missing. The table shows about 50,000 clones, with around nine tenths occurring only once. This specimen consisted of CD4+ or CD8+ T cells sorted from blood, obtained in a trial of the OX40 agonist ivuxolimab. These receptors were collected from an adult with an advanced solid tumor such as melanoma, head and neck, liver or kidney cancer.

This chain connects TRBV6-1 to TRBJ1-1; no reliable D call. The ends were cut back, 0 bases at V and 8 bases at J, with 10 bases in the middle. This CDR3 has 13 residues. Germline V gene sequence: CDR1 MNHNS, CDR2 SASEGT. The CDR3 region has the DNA TGTGCCAGCAGTGAAGCGTTCTGGCCCGAAGCTTTCTTT. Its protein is CASSEAFWPEAFF.

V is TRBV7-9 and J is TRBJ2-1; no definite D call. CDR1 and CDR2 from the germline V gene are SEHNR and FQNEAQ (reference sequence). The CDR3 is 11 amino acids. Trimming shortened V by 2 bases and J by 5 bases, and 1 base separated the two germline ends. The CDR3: CASSLHNEQFF. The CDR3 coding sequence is TGTGCCAGCAGCTTACACAATGAGCAGTTCTTC.

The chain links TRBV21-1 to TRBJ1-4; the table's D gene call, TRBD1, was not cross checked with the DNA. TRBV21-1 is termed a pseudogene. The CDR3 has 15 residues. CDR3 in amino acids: CASSKWGTANEKLFF. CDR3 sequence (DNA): TGTGCCAGCAGCAAATGGGGGACAGCGAATGAAAAACTGTTTTTT.

The DNA of the CDR3 is TGTGCCAGCAGCCCAGACTTGGATACGCAGTATTTT. Translation gives CASSPDLDTQYF. The V call is TRBV11-3, the J call TRBJ2-3; D ambiguous. The CDR3 sequence is 12 residues long. Germline V gene sequence: CDR1 SGHNT, CDR2 YENEEA. V lost 5 bases and J 6 bases, leaving 9 bases between the germline ends.

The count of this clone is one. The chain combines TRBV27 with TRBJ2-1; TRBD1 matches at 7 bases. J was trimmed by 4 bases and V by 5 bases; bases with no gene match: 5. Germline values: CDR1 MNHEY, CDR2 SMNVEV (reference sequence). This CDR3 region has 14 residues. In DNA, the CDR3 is TGTGCCAGCAGTAATACAGGGGCGTACAATGAGCAGTTCTTC. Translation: CASSNTGAYNEQFF.

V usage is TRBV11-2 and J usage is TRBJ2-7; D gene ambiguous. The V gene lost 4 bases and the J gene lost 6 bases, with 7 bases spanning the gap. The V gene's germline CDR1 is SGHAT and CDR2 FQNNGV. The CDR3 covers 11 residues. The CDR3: CASSSLTEQYF. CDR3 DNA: TGTGCCAGCAGCTCTTTAACCGAGCAGTACTTC.

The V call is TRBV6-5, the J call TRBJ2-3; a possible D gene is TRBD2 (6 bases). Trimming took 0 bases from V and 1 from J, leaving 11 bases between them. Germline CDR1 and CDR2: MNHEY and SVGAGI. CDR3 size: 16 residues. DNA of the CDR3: TGTGCCAGCAGTTACTCGGAGGGGTGGGGCACAGATACGCAGTATTTT. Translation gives CASSYSEGWGTDTQYF.

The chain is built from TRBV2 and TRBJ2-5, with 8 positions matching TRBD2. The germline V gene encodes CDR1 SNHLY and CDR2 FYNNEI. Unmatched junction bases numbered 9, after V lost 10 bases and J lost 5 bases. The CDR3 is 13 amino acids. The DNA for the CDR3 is TGTGCCACAATAGCGGGAATAAGGGAGACCCAGTACTTC. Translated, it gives CATIAGIRETQYF.

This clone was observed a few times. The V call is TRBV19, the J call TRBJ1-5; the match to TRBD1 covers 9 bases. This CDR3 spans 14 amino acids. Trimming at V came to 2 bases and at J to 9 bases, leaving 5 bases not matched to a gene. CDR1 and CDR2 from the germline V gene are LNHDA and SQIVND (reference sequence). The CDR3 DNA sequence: TGTGCCAGTAGTATAAGGGACAGGGACGCGCCCCAGCATTTT. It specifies CASSIRDRDAPQHF.

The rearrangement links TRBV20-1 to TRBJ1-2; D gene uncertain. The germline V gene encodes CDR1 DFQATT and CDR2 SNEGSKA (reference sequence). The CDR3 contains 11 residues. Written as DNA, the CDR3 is TGCAGCCCTCCGGGGTACTATGGCTACACCTTC. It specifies CSPPGYYGYTF.

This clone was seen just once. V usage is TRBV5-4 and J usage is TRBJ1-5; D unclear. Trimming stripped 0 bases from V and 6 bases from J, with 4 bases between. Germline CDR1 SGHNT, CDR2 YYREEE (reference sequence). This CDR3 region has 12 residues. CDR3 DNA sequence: TGTGCCAGCAGCTTGGAAGGTCAGCCCCAGCATTTT. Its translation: CASSLEGQPQHF.

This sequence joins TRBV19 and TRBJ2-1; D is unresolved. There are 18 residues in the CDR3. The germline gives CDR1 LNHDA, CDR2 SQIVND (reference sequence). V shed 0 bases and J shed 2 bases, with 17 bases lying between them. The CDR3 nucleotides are TGTGCCAGTAGTATAGAATCCGGTTGGGTCGGGCCCTACAATGAGCAGTTCTTC. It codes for CASSIESGWVGPYNEQFF.

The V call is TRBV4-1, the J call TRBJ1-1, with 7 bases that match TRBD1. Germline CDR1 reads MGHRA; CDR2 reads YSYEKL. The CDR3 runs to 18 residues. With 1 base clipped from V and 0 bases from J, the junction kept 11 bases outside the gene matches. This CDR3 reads CASSQGPGQSSMNTEAFF. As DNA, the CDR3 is TGCGCCAGCAGCCAAGGTCCGGGACAGAGCTCAATGAACACTGAAGCTTTCTTT.

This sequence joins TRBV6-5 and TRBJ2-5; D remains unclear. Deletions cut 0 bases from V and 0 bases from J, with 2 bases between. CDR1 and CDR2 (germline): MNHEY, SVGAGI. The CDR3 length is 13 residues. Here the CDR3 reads CASSYSYQETQYF. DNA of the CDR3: TGTGCCAGCAGTTACTCTTACCAAGAGACCCAGTACTTC.

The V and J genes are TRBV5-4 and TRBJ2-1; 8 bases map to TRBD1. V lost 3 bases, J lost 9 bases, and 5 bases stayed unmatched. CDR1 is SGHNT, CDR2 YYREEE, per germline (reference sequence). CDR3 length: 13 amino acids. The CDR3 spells CASSSGQGTEQFF. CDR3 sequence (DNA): TGTGCCAGCAGCTCTGGACAGGGAACTGAGCAGTTCTTC. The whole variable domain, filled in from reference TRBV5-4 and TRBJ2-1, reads ETGVTQSPTHLIKTRGQQVTLRCSSQSGHNTVSWYQQALGQGPQFIFQYYREEENGRGNFPPRFSGLQFPNYSSELNVNALELDDSALYLCASSSGQGTEQFFGPGTRLTVL.

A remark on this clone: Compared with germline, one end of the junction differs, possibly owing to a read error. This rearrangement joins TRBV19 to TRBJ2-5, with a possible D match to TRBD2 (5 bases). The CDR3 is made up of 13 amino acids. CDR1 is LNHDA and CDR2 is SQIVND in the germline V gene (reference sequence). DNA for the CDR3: TGTGCCAGTAGTCTAGACGGGGAGGAGACCCAGTACTTC. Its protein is CASSLDGEETQYF.

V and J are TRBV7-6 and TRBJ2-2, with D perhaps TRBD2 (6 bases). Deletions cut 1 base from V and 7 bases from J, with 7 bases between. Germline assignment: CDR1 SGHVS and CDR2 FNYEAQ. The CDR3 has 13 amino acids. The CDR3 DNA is TGTGCCAGCAGCTTAGATAGCGGCGGGGAGCTGTTTTTT. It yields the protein CASSLDSGGELFF.

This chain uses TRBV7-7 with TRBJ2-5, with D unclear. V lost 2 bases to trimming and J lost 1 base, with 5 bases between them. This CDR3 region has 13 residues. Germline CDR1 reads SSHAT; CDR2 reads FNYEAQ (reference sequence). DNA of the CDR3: TGTGCCAGCAGCTTATTGGGCCAAGAGACCCAGTACTTC. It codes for CASSLLGQETQYF.

CDR3 protein: CASSLVPGSYEQYV. The CDR3 DNA sequence: TGTGCCAGCAGCTTAGTTCCGGGGTCCTACGAGCAGTACGTC. The V call is TRBV11-2, the J call TRBJ2-7, with D perhaps matching TRBD2 (5 bases). V dropped 1 base and J dropped 1 base, with 8 bases sitting between them. The CDR3 has 14 amino acids. CDR1 is SGHAT, CDR2 FQNNGV, per germline.

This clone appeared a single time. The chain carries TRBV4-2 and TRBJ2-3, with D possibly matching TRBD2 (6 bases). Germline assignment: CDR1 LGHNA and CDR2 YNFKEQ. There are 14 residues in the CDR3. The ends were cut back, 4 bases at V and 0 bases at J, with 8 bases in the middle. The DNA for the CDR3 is TGTGCCAGCAGCCTTGGGGGGAGCACAGATACGCAGTATTTT. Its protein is CASSLGGSTDTQYF.

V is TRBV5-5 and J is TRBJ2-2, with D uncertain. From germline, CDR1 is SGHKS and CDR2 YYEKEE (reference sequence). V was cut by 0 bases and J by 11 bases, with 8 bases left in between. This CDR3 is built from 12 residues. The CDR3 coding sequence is TGTGCCAGCAGCTTGGCCGACCTTGAGCTGTTTTTT. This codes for CASSLADLELFF.

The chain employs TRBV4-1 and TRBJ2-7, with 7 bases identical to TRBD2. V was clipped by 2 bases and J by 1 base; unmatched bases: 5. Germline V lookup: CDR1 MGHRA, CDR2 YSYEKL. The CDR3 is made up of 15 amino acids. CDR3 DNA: TGCGCCAGCAGCCAATTTTGGGGGGGGTCCTACGAGCAGTACTTC. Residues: CASSQFWGGSYEQYF.